One sample yielded the 30 T cell receptor beta chains listed below, sequenced in a study of T-cell reconstitution after alpha-beta-depleted transplantation in children. For TCRbeta, the library was prepared with unique molecular identifiers. MiXCR, run by TCRdb on the PCR reads, gives a single entry per CDR3 protein. The repertoire holds some 200,000 distinct CDR3 sequences, with 6.3% as singletons. The sequencing used PBMCs, collected before TCRalphabeta/CD19-depleted stem cell transplant. Receptors originate from a girl in the first two years of life with combined immunodeficiency, due to receive a stem cell transplant.

This clonotype showed up many times. In DNA, the CDR3 is TGTGCCAGCCGACCACCCTCCCCTATCTTCACAGATACGCAGTATTTT. Its protein is CASRPPSPIFTDTQYF. The V gene is TRBV28, the J gene TRBJ2-3; D gene ambiguous. The length of the CDR3 is 16 residues. Germline values: CDR1 MDHEN, CDR2 SYDVKM. The V end was cut by 8 bases, the J end by 2 bases, with 20 bases between.

This clonotype was recorded at least ten times. The chain combines TRBV20-1 with TRBJ2-2, with 8 bases fitting TRBD2. Germline CDR1 reads DFQATT; CDR2 reads SNEGSKA (reference sequence). Trimming cost V 6 bases and J 3 bases; bases outside gene matches: 6. The CDR3 is 14 residues long. In DNA form, the CDR3 reads TGCAGTGCCCAGCGGGGGCCGGACACCGGGGAGCTGTTTTTT. As protein: CSAQRGPDTGELFF.

This clonotype was counted ten times or more. The chain couples TRBV28 to TRBJ1-2; D remains unclear. Trimming took off 5 bases at V and 3 bases at J, with 16 bases between the two ends. Per germline, CDR1 MDHEN and CDR2 SYDVKM. The CDR3 has 15 residues. The CDR3 bases are TGTGCCAGCAGTCTGCCCTTTGCCAGCTACTATGGCTACACCTTC. Amino acids: CASSLPFASYYGYTF.

This clonotype was observed many times. The rearrangement links TRBV6-1 to TRBJ2-4; D possibly corresponds to TRBD2 (6 bases). CDR1 and CDR2 (germline): MNHNS, SASEGT. V lost 6 bases, J lost 1 base, and 10 bases lay in between. The CDR3 is 14 residues long. The CDR3 DNA sequence: TGTGCCAGCAGGCAGGGACTGGCCAAAAACATTCAGTACTTC. Protein product: CASRQGLAKNIQYF.

This clonotype was detected ten times or more. This sequence joins TRBV29-1 and TRBJ2-5, with TRBD2 as a possible D gene (5 bases). The V and J ends lost 1 base and 4 bases respectively, with 16 bases between them. CDR3 length equals 15 residues. Per germline, CDR1 SQVTM and CDR2 ANQGSEA. CDR3 in amino acids: CSVEVTGMGRETQYF. In nucleotides, the CDR3 is TGCAGCGTTGAAGTTACTGGGATGGGGAGAGAGACCCAGTACTTC.

This clonotype was observed a handful of times. The chain couples TRBV7-2 to TRBJ1-2, with D tentatively TRBD1 (6 bases). Germline V CDR1 and CDR2: SGHTA, FQGNSA. Trimming stripped 5 bases from V and 4 bases from J, with 14 bases between. The CDR3 is 14 amino acids. In DNA form, the CDR3 reads TGTGCCAGCAGCACCCCGGGACACTTCTATGGCTACACCTTC. Amino acids: CASSTPGHFYGYTF.

The chain links TRBV11-2 to TRBJ1-2, with TRBD1 identical over 8 bases. V dropped 6 bases and J dropped 2; count of bases not matched to a gene: 11. The CDR3 sequence is 16 residues long. From germline, CDR1 is SGHAT and CDR2 FQNNGV. CDR3 in amino acids: CASRSLGAGGNYGYTF. The CDR3 nucleotides are TGTGCCAGCAGGTCCTTAGGGGCAGGGGGCAACTATGGCTACACCTTC.

In its sample, this clonotype was seen many times. The V and J genes are TRBV19 and TRBJ2-1; the match to TRBD1 covers 7 bases. The trim removed 3 bases at V and 3 bases at J, leaving 5 bases unmatched. Germline assignment: CDR1 LNHDA and CDR2 SQIVND (reference sequence). The CDR3 runs to 15 residues. The CDR3, as DNA: TGTGCCAGTAGTATCTCCGGGACAGACTACAATGAGCAGTTCTTC. This codes for CASSISGTDYNEQFF. Looking up the rest from reference TRBV19 and TRBJ2-1 gives the full variable domain: DGGITQSPKYLFRKEGQNVTLSCEQNLNHDAMYWYRQDPGQGLRLIYYSQIVNDFQKGDIAEGYSVSREKKESFPLTVTSAQKNPTAFYLCASSISGTDYNEQFFGPGTRLTVL.

This clonotype was seen more than once but under ten times. This chain connects TRBV20-1 to TRBJ2-7, with D tentatively TRBD2 (6 bases). The CDR3 is made up of 14 amino acids. V was shortened by 7 bases and J by 7 bases, with 23 bases between the two germline ends. The germline gives CDR1 DFQATT, CDR2 SNEGSKA (reference sequence). In DNA, the CDR3 is TGCAGTGGAAGTCGGGACCGACTAGGAGAAGAGCAGTACTTC. Amino acids: CSGSRDRLGEEQYF.

This clonotype was counted many times. The V call is TRBV27, the J call TRBJ1-6, with TRBD1 matching 9 bases. The germline V gene encodes CDR1 MNHEY and CDR2 SMNVEV (reference sequence). Trimming cost V 3 bases and J 9 bases; bases outside gene matches: 3. CDR3 length: 14 residues. The CDR3 region is CASSLDRGSSPLHF. The DNA of the CDR3 is TGTGCCAGCAGTTTGGACAGGGGATCTTCACCCCTCCACTTT.

This clonotype appeared many times. The rearrangement links TRBV20-1 to TRBJ2-3; D is perhaps TRBD1 (7 bases). V lost 0 bases and J 6 bases, leaving 22 bases between the germline ends. The CDR3 sequence is 17 residues long. The V gene's germline CDR1 is DFQATT and CDR2 SNEGSKA (reference sequence). The DNA for the CDR3 is TGCAGTGCTAGAGACCGAGACAGGGAGGTTTTCTTTGATACGCAGTATTTT. Translation: CSARDRDREVFFDTQYF.

The rearrangement joins TRBV7-6 to TRBJ2-3; D might be TRBD2 (6 bases). The CDR3 extends over 16 amino acids. Germline loops: CDR1 SGHVS, CDR2 FNYEAQ. Trimming left V 2 bases short and J 3 bases short, with 15 bases between. This CDR3 is CASSLPTSGGTDTQYF. In DNA form, the CDR3 reads TGTGCCAGCAGCTTACCGACCTCCGGAGGGACAGATACGCAGTATTTT.

This clonotype was observed a handful of times. The chain recombines TRBV7-6 with TRBJ1-1; weak D call: TRBD1 (5 bases). The CDR3 is made up of 15 amino acids. In germline, CDR1 is SGHVS, CDR2 FNYEAQ. The V and J ends lost 2 bases and 2 bases respectively, with 12 bases between them. In nucleotides, the CDR3 is TGTGCCAGCAGCTTAATCGGGGGTCTTAACACTGAAGCTTTCTTT. Its protein product is CASSLIGGLNTEAFF.

This clonotype was counted many times. This chain links TRBV5-1 with TRBJ1-2; D not certain. V shed 4 bases and J shed 4 bases, with 17 bases lying between them. Germline CDR1 is SGHRS and CDR2 is YFSETQ. There are 15 residues in the CDR3. CDR3 amino acids: CASSHWFGSVYGYTF. The CDR3 region has the DNA TGCGCCAGCAGCCATTGGTTCGGGTCTGTCTATGGCTACACCTTC.

This clonotype has ten or more counts. The chain couples TRBV4-3 to TRBJ2-1; D remains ambiguous. Trimming stripped 0 bases from V and 0 bases from J, with 9 bases between. Germline CDR1 LGHNA, CDR2 YSLEER. The CDR3 is 16 amino acids. CDR3 in DNA: TGCGCCAGCAGCCAAGAGGGCCCCAGCTCCTACAATGAGCAGTTCTTC. It encodes CASSQEGPSSYNEQFF.

This chain uses TRBV5-1 with TRBJ2-7, with a tentative D call TRBD1 (5 bases). Germline V gene lookup returns CDR1 SGHRS and CDR2 YFSETQ. V gave up 5 bases and J gave up 9 bases, with 18 bases separating them. CDR3 size: 13 residues. The CDR3 DNA reads TGCGCCAGCAGTCTAGGGGCTCAGTGGGGGCAGTACTTC. Its translation is CASSLGAQWGQYF. Based on the CDR3 plus reference TRBV5-1 and TRBJ2-7, the full variable domain is KAGVTQTPRYLIKTRGQQVTLSCSPISGHRSVSWYQQTPGQGLQFLFEYFSETQRNKGNFPGRFSGRQFSNSRSEMNVSTLELGDSALYLCASSLGAQWGQYFGPGTRLTVT.

Many counts were recorded for this clonotype. The chain links TRBV12-3 or TRBV12-4 to TRBJ2-1; a weak D match, TRBD2 (6 bases). The V end was cut by 8 bases, the J end by 8 bases, with 22 bases between. This CDR3 is built from 15 residues. Written as DNA, the CDR3 is TGTGCCAGCGCAACCGGGACTCTCATCCCTCATGAGCAGTTCTTC. Protein: CASATGTLIPHEQFF.

This clonotype was picked up many times. This chain uses TRBV29-1 with TRBJ1-1; D uncertain. The V gene's germline CDR1 is SQVTM and CDR2 ANQGSEA. V lost 4 bases, J lost 6 bases, and 6 bases lay in between. The CDR3 totals 10 residues. The CDR3 nucleotides are TGCAGCGTTGTAGTATCTGAAGCTTTCTTT. It codes for CSVVVSEAFF.

At least ten counts were recorded for this clonotype. This rearrangement joins TRBV2 to TRBJ2-3; D unresolved. Trimming took 1 base from V and 7 from J, leaving 18 bases between them. Germline V gives CDR1 SNHLY, CDR2 FYNNEI. The CDR3 runs to 16 residues. In DNA, the CDR3 is TGTGCCAGCAGTGAAGGAGGCCTGGAGTTTGGATATACGCAGTATTTT. Residues: CASSEGGLEFGYTQYF.

This clonotype was seen ten or more times. The chain has TRBV7-8 and TRBJ2-1; possibly TRBD2 for D (6 bases). The CDR3 contains 14 residues. The ends were cut back, 3 bases at V and 3 bases at J, with 9 bases in the middle. The germline V gene encodes CDR1 SGHVS and CDR2 FQNEAQ. CDR3 region: CASSLGLFYNEQFF. The CDR3 region has the DNA TGTGCCAGCAGCTTGGGACTTTTCTACAATGAGCAGTTCTTC.

At least ten counts were recorded for this clonotype. This chain connects TRBV13 to TRBJ2-5; 16 positions match TRBD2. Looked up from germline, CDR1 is PRHDT and CDR2 is FYEKMQ (reference sequence). The CDR3 is 18 amino acids. The V and J ends lost 5 bases and 2 bases, in that order; junction bases with no gene match: 8. In DNA, the CDR3 is TGTGCCAGCAGCCCGGGACTAGCGGGGGGGAAACTACAAGAGACCCAGTACTTC. Translation gives CASSPGLAGGKLQETQYF.

In its sample, this clonotype was seen many times. The chain recombines TRBV29-1 with TRBJ2-2; D perhaps matches TRBD1 (6 bases). Trimming removed 7 bases from V and 5 bases from J, with 17 bases in between. The germline V gene has CDR1 SQVTM and CDR2 ANQGSEA. The CDR3 consists of 14 residues. The CDR3 bases are TGCAGCGGACGTCAGGGGTTTCGGACCGGGGAGCTGTTTTTT. Protein product: CSGRQGFRTGELFF.

This clonotype turned up a few times. CDR3 coding DNA: TGTGCCAGCACCTCTTTAGCGGGAGTCGAAAGAAAGCAGTACTTC. It translates to CASTSLAGVERKQYF. This chain connects TRBV6-1 to TRBJ2-7; 9 positions match TRBD2. Trimming removed 7 bases from V and 8 bases from J; junction bases left unmatched: 15. Germline V gives CDR1 MNHNS, CDR2 SASEGT. This CDR3 is 15 amino acids long.

This clonotype was counted many times. The V and J genes are TRBV5-6 and TRBJ2-1, with TRBD2 matching 13 bases. J lost 9 bases, V lost 3 bases, and 6 bases had no gene match. Germline CDR1 SGHDT, CDR2 YYEEEE. CDR3 length equals 15 residues. The CDR3 reads CASSYGTSGIGEQFF. In nucleotides, the CDR3 is TGTGCCAGCAGCTACGGGACTAGCGGGATCGGTGAGCAGTTCTTC.

This clonotype was counted many times. The gene calls are TRBV12-3 or TRBV12-4 and TRBJ2-2; weak D call: TRBD1 (5 bases). The V gene lost 6 bases and the J gene lost 7 bases, with 12 bases spanning the gap. The CDR3 is 13 amino acids. In DNA form, the CDR3 reads TGTGCCAGCAGGCAGGGTCCGAGCGGGGAGCTGTTTTTT. Protein: CASRQGPSGELFF.

The V call is TRBV18, the J call TRBJ1-4, with D maybe TRBD1 (5 bases). The CDR3 is 21 residues long. Trimming removed 2 bases at V and 1 base at J, with 26 bases between. Germline CDR1 reads KGHSH; CDR2 reads LQKENI. CDR3 protein: CASSPRPGPEGPFETNEKLFF. The CDR3 region has the DNA TGTGCCAGCTCACCAAGACCGGGGCCGGAGGGCCCATTTGAAACTAATGAAAAACTGTTTTTT. The full variable domain, in which reference TRBV18 and TRBJ1-4 provide the parts outside the CDR3, is NAGVMQNPRHLVRRRGQEARLRCSPMKGHSHVYWYRQLPEEGLKFMVYLQKENIIDESGMPKERFSAEFPKEGPSILRIQQVVRGDSAAYFCASSPRPGPEGPFETNEKLFFGSGTQLSVL.

This clonotype came up a few times. V gene TRBV19 combines with J gene TRBJ2-1; 10 nucleotides agree with TRBD2. Germline V lookup: CDR1 LNHDA, CDR2 SQIVND (reference sequence). The trim removed 0 bases at V and 4 bases at J, leaving 6 bases unmatched. The CDR3 runs 17 residues. CDR3 in DNA: TGTGCCAGTAGTATAGATATGACTAGCGGGCCTTACAATGAGCAGTTCTTC. Its translation is CASSIDMTSGPYNEQFF.

This clonotype was seen ten or more times. This CDR3 is CASSLGAGNTIYF. CDR3 sequence (DNA): TGTGCCAGCAGTTTAGGGGCGGGAAACACCATATATTTT. The chain is built from TRBV12-3 or TRBV12-4 and TRBJ1-3; no clear D. V lost 1 base and J lost 4, with 5 bases in between. The CDR3 length is 13 residues.

This clonotype occurred many times. This CDR3 is CASSLRLGPPTRPNEQFF. CDR3 nucleotides: TGTGCCAGCAGCTTAAGGTTAGGCCCACCTACCAGGCCCAATGAGCAGTTCTTC. This chain connects TRBV7-6 to TRBJ2-1; D call uncertain. The V gene lost 2 bases and the J gene lost 6 bases, with 23 bases spanning the gap. This CDR3 comprises 18 residues. Germline V gives CDR1 SGHVS, CDR2 FNYEAQ.

This clonotype was recorded many times. The V call is TRBV11-2, the J call TRBJ2-3; TRBD2 aligns across 11 bases. CDR3 length: 16 amino acids. With V trimmed by 1 base and J by 4 bases, 4 bases remained unmatched. Germline V gene sequence: CDR1 SGHAT, CDR2 FQNNGV. CDR3 DNA: TGTGCCAGCAGCTTAGCCCTACTAGCGGGAGCAGATACGCAGTATTTT. Encoded protein: CASSLALLAGADTQYF.